This T cell receptor (beta chain) was sequenced in a study of neurological immune-mediated disorders. General observations from the study: TCR clonal expansion peaked in HTLV-1-associated myelopathy patients and was lowest in multiple sclerosis patients.

V gave up 2 bases and J gave up 6 bases, with 10 bases separating them. Germline V gene sequence: CDR1 LGHDT, CDR2 YNNKEL (reference sequence). The CDR3 spans 14 residues. This clonotype has a count of ten or more. Its antigen remains unknown. TCRdb fed the 5' RACE reads into MiXCR, producing one record per CDR3 protein. The repertoire holds 75,000 to 95,000 distinct CDR3 sequences, approximately 17% seen once, with over 15% in the top ten. Preparation of the unsorted libraries drew on 2 million PBMCs stored at -80 C. This TCR was sampled from a woman aged 40 to 55 in good health. Sample: PBMCs. The rearrangement links TRBV3-1 to TRBJ2-2, with D possibly TRBD1 on 5 matching bases. The CDR3 DNA reads TGTGCCAGCAGCCAAAGGGAAGGGGCCGGGGAGCTGTTTTTT. This gives the protein CASSQREGAGELFF.